This T cell receptor (beta chain) was recorded in a study of response to subunit inactivated influenza vaccine. Study-wide results and caveats: Each seasonal flu vaccination may recruit only limited new T cells, authors suggested.

TCRdb re-called the RT-PCR reads through MiXCR, storing one row per CDR3 protein. The sample includes roughly 780,000 distinct CDR3 sequences, roughly 18% of them seen just once. V trimming: 0 bases; J trimming: 2 bases; junction bases outside the gene matches: 3. This CDR3 is built from 15 residues. CDR1 is MGHRA and CDR2 is YSYEKL in the germline V gene. A remark on this clonotype: Its antigen is not known.

This receptor was obtained from a man aged 50 to 60 who received an inactivated influenza vaccine. The chain combines TRBV4-1 with TRBJ2-7; 8 nucleotides agree with TRBD1. The sample consisted of PBMCs from blood, taken roughly 5 days after vaccination. CDR3 bases: TGCGCCAGCAGCCAAGAATGGACAGGGCCCTACGAGCAGTACTTC. Translating gives CASSQEWTGPYEQYF.